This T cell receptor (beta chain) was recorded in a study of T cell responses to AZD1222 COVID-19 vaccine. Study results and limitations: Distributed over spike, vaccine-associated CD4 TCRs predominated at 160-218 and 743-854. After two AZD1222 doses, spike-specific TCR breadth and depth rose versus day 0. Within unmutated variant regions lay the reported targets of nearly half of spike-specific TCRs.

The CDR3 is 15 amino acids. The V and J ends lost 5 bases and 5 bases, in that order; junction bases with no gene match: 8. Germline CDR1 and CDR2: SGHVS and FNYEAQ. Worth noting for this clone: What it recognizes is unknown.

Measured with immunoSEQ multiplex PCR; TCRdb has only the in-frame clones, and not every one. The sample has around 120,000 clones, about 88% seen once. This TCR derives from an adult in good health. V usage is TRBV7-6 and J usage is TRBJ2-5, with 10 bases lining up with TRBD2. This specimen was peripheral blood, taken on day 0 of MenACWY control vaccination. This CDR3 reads CASSASSGSLETQYF. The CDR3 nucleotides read TGTGCCAGCAGCGCGTCTAGCGGGAGTCTGGAGACCCAGTACTTC.